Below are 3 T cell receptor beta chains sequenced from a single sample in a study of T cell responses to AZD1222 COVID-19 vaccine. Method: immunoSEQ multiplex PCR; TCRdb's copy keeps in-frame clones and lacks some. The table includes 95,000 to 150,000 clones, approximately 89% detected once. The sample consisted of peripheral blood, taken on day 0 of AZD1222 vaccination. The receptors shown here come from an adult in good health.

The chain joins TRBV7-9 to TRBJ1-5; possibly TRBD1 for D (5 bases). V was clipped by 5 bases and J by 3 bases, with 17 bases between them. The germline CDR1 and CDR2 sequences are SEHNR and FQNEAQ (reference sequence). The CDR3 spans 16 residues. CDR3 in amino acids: CASSPMRGGANQPQHF. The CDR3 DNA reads TGTGCCAGCAGCCCAATGCGGGGTGGGGCCAATCAGCCCCAGCATTTT.

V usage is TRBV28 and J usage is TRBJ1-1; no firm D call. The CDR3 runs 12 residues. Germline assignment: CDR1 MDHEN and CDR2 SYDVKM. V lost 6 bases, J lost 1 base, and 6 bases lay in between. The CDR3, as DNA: TGTGCCAGCAGGGATCAGAACACTGAAGCTTTCTTT. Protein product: CASRDQNTEAFF.

The CDR3 DNA reads TGTGCCAGCAGCCGAGAGGGGAGTAACACTGAAGCTTTCTTT. Residues: CASSREGSNTEAFF. The chain carries TRBV6-4 and TRBJ1-1, with D possibly TRBD1 on 5 matching bases. The CDR3 covers 14 residues. V dropped 6 bases and J dropped 2 bases, with 13 bases sitting between them. Germline values: CDR1 MRHNA, CDR2 SNTAGT.